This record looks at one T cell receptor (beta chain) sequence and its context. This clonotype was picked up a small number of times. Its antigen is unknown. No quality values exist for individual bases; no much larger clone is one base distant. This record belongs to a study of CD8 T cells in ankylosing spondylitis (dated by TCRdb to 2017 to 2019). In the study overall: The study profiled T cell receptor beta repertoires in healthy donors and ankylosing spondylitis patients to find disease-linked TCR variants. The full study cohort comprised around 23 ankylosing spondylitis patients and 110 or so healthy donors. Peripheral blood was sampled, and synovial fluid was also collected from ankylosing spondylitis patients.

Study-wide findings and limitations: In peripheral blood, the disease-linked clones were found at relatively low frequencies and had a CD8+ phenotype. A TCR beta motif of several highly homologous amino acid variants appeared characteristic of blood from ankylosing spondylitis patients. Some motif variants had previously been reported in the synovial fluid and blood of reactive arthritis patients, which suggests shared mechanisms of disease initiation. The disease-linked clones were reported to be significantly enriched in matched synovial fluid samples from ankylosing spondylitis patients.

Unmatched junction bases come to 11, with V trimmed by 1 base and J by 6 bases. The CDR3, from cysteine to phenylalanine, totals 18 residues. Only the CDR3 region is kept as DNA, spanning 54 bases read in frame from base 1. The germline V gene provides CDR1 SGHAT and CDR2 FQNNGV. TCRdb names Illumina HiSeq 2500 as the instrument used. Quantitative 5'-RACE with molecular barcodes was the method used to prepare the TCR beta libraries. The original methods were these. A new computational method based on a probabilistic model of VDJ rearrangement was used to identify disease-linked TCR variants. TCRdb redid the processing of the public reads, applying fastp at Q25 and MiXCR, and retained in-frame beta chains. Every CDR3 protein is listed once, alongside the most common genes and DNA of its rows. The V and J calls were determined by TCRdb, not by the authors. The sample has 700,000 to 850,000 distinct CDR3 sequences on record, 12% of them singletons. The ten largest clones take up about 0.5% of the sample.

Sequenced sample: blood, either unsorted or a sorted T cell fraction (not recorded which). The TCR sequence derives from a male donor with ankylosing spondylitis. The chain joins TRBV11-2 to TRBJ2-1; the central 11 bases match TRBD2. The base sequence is TGTGCCAGCAGCTTAGGGAGACTAGCGGGGTGGGTTTCCAATGAGCAGTTCTTC. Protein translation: CASSLGRLAGWVSNEQFF.